What follows is one T cell receptor (beta chain) and its context. This entry belongs to a study of blood T cell repertoires in COVID-19. Study-wide context: The United States, Italy and Spain supplied acute and convalescent COVID-19 samples.

V was cut by 5 bases and J by 7 bases, with 9 bases left in between. The CDR3 is 12 amino acids. Germline CDR1 is MNHEY and CDR2 is SMNVEV (reference sequence). Profiling relied on immunoSEQ multiplex PCR, and the TCRdb table lists in-frame clones only, not all of them. This sample has 160,000 or so clones; 89% occur once, and the top ten carry less than 3%. This TCR came from a man aged 60 to 69 with acute or convalescent COVID-19. Material for sequencing was peripheral blood. The chain recombines TRBV27 with TRBJ1-5, with D hard to call. In DNA form, the CDR3 reads TGTGCCAGCAGTGCGCCGGGGCAGCCCCAGCATTTT. This encodes CASSAPGQPQHF.